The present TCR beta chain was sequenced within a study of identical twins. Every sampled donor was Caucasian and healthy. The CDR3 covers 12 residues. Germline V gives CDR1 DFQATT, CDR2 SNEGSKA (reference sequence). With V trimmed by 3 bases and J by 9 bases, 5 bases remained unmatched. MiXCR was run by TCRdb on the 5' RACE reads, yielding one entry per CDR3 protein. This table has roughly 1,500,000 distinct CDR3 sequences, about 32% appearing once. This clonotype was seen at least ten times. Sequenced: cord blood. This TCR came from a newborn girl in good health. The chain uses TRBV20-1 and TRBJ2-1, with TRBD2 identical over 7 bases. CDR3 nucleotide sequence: TGCAGTGCTAGGGGCGGGAGTATTGAGCAGTTCTTC. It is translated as CSARGGSIEQFF.